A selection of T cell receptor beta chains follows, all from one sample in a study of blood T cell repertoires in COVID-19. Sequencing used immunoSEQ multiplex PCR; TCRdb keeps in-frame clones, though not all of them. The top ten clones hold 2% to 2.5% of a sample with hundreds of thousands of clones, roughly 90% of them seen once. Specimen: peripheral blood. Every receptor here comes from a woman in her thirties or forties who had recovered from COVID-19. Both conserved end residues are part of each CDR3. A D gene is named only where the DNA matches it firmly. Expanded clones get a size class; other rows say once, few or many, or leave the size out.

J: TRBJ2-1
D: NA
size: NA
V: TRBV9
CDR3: CASSVTSGTYNEQFF
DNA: TGTGCCAGCAGCGTAACGAGCGGAACCTACAATGAGCAGTTCTTC

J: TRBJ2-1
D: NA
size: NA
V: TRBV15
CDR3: CATSRERDTQRTGEQFF
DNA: TGTGCCACCAGCAGAGAAAGGGACACCCAACGGACGGGTGAGCAGTTCTTC

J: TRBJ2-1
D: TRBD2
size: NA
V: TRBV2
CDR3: CASSPRLAGGPYEQFF
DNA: TGTGCCAGCAGCCCCAGACTAGCGGGGGGGCCATATGAGCAGTTCTTC

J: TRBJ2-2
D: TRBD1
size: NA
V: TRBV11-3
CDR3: CASSGAGGLVTGELFF
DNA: TGTGCCAGCAGCGGGGCAGGGGGCCTCGTCACCGGGGAGCTGTTTTTT

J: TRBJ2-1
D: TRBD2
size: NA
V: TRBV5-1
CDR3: CASSFHKTSGGDNEQFF
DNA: TGCGCCAGCAGCTTTCATAAGACTAGCGGGGGGGACAATGAGCAGTTCTTC

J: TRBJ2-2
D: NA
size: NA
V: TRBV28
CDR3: CASGGGPATGELFF
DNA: TGTGCCAGCGGGGGAGGCCCTGCGACCGGGGAGCTGTTTTTT

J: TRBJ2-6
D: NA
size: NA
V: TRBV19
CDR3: CASTRRTAANSGANVLTF
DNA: TGTGCCAGTACCAGGAGGACAGCGGCTAACTCTGGGGCCAACGTCCTGACTTTC

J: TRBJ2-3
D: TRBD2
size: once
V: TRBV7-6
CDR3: CASRTLAGVADTQYF
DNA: TGTGCCAGCAGAACCCTAGCGGGAGTTGCAGATACGCAGTATTTT

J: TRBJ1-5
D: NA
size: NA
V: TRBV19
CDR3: CASSPGGAGGQPQHF
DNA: TGTGCCAGTAGTCCCGGGGGGGCAGGTGGTCAGCCCCAGCATTTT

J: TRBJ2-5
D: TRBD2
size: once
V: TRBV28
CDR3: CASSQGLAGGQETQYF
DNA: TGTGCCAGCAGTCAGGGACTAGCGGGGGGACAAGAGACCCAGTACTTC

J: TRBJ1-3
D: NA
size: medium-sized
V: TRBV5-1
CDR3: CASKEDGYSGNTIYF
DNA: TGCGCCAGCAAGGAGGACGGTTACTCTGGAAACACCATATATTTT

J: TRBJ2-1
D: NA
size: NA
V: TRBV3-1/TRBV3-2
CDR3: CASRFGGGSYNEQFF
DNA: TGTGCCAGCAGGTTCGGGGGTGGGTCCTACAATGAGCAGTTCTTC

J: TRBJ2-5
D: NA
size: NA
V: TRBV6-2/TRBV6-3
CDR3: CASSRQETQYF
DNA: TGTGCCAGCAGTCGCCAAGAGACCCAGTACTTC

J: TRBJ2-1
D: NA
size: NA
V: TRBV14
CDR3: CASSQVAEQFF
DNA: TGTGCCAGCAGCCAAGTAGCGGAGCAGTTCTTC

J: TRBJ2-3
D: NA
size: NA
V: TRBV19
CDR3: CASSMLPISAGTTDTQYF
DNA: TGTGCCAGTAGTATGCTCCCAATTTCGGCAGGAACCACAGATACGCAGTATTTT

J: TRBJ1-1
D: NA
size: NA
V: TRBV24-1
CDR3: CATSDSEGGPNTEAFF
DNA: TGTGCCACCAGTGACTCTGAGGGGGGGCCGAACACTGAAGCTTTCTTT